This TCR beta chain was captured by sequencing in a study of radiation and T cells in renal cell carcinoma. To note about this clone: The antigen is not known.

The study's findings and limits: Top tumor clonotypes rose in blood 2 weeks post-radiation, then contracted.

Sample time point: blood 2 weeks post-SBRT. Treatment: 15 Gy SBRT to primary tumor, nephrectomy 4 weeks later. Serial blood draws occurred at baseline and 2 and 4 weeks post-SBRT. The tumor was a clear cell renal cell carcinoma. Looked up from germline, CDR1 is GTSNPN and CDR2 is SVGIG (reference sequence). Trimming took 8 bases from V and 4 from J, leaving 14 bases between them. The CDR3 totals 12 residues. Clones were read by immunoSEQ multiplex PCR, and TCRdb kept only the in-frame ones, dropping some. The repertoire holds roughly 130,000 clones, roughly 91% seen once, with 5.5% to 6.5% in the top ten.

The chain carries TRBV30 and TRBJ1-1; the D gene is possibly TRBD1 (5 bases). This sequence originates from a woman in her seventies with renal cell carcinoma. The material was blood, obtained from a patient whose treatment included radiotherapy and nephrectomy. The CDR3: CARKRGPTEAFF. DNA for the CDR3: TGTGCCCGGAAAAGGGGCCCCACTGAAGCTTTCTTT.